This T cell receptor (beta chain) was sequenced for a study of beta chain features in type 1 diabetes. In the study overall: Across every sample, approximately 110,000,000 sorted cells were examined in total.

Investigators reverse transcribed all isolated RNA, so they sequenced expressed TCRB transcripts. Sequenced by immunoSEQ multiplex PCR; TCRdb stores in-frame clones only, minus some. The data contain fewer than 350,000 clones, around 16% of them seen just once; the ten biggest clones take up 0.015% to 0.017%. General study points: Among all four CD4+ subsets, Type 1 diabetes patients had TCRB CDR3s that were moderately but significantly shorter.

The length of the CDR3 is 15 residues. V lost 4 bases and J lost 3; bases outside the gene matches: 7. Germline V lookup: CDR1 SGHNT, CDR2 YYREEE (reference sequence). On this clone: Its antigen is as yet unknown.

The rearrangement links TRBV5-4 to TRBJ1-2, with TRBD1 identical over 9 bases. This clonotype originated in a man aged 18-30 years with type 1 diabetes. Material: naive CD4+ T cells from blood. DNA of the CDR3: TGTGCCAGCAGCACGGGACAGGGCAGGGACTATGGCTACACCTTC. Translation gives CASSTGQGRDYGYTF.